What follows is one TCR beta chain and its context. The data are from a study of T cell repertoires in ileal Crohn's disease. The data were produced by immunoSEQ multiplex PCR, yet TCRdb's version contains in-frame clones alone and is incomplete. The table has fewer than 20,000 clones, approximately 86% seen once. This receptor was obtained from an adult with Crohn's disease. The sequencing sample was made of ileal tissue.

The CDR3 bases are TGTGCCAGCAGAAGGGGGCCGTTTCAGCCCCAGCATTTT. Amino acids: CASRRGPFQPQHF. The chain couples TRBV6-5 to TRBJ1-5; TRBD1 agrees at 7 bases. There are 13 residues in the CDR3. V gave up 6 bases and J gave up 6 bases; unmatched junction bases: 5. CDR1 is MNHEY, CDR2 SVGAGI, per germline.